One sample yielded the 4 T cell receptor beta chains listed below, sequenced in a study of CD8+ T cells in alopecia areata. It was cDNA, reverse transcribed from extracted RNA, that served as the sequencing template. Only in-frame clones appear in the TCRdb table, and some are missing; sequencing was by immunoSEQ multiplex PCR. Here the sample spans some 120,000 clones, 47% being singletons. The source material was NKG2D-low CD8+ T cells sorted from blood. All receptors come from a human donor with alopecia areata.

This chain joins TRBV27 and TRBJ1-2; D perhaps matches TRBD1 (6 bases). CDR1 MNHEY and CDR2 SMNVEV come from the germline V gene (reference sequence). V shed 3 bases and J shed 8 bases, with 13 bases lying between them. The CDR3 covers 13 residues. The DNA for the CDR3 is TGTGCCAGCAGTTTCAGGGGTCCAAACGGCTACACCTTC. Translating it yields CASSFRGPNGYTF.

V gene TRBV4-1 combines with J gene TRBJ2-1, with TRBD1 as a possible D gene (5 bases). Per the germline V gene, CDR1 is MGHRA and CDR2 is YSYEKL. This CDR3 comprises 14 residues. The V end was cut by 4 bases, the J end by 5 bases, with 12 bases between. CDR3 bases: TGCGCCAGCAGCCGAGACAGAATGGACAATGAGCAGTTCTTC. Amino acids: CASSRDRMDNEQFF.

This chain connects TRBV29-1 to TRBJ1-4, with D tentatively TRBD1 (5 bases). CDR3 length: 16 amino acids. CDR1 and CDR2 (germline): SQVTM, ANQGSEA. V dropped 1 base and J dropped 6 bases, with 18 bases sitting between them. This CDR3 is CSVEGDGTPDDEKLFF. In nucleotides, the CDR3 is TGCAGCGTTGAAGGGGACGGGACCCCGGACGATGAAAAACTGTTTTTT.

This clone was detected once. The V call is TRBV5-1, the J call TRBJ2-5; D unresolved. V dropped 0 bases and J dropped 6 bases, with 6 bases sitting between them. This CDR3 has 12 amino acids. Germline CDR1 reads SGHRS; CDR2 reads YFSETQ. CDR3: CASSLDRKTQYF. As DNA, the CDR3 is TGCGCCAGCAGCTTGGATCGGAAGACCCAGTACTTC.